This paragraph reports one TCR beta chain. The CDR3 has 13 amino acids. Germline V gives CDR1 GTSNPN, CDR2 SVGIG (reference sequence). Unmatched junction bases numbered 1, after V lost 3 bases and J lost 3 bases. Generated by immunoSEQ multiplex PCR, the TCRdb table keeps only in-frame clones and is missing some. The profile shows fewer than 400,000 clones, roughly 87% of them singletons. This sample was taken from a study of blood T cell repertoires in COVID-19. Study details: The United States, Italy and Spain supplied acute and convalescent COVID-19 samples.

Participant ages covered 18 to 89 years across about two dozen US areas. Recovered status in Cohort 3 required two negative PCRs, clearance, or symptom resolution. This clonotype was obtained from a woman in her late teens or twenties who had recovered from COVID-19. The chain uses TRBV30 and TRBJ1-1, with TRBD1 matching over 10 bases. Sequences were obtained from PBMCs or T cells enriched from blood (not recorded which). DNA for the CDR3: TGTGCCTGGAGCGGGACAGGGGACACTGAAGCTTTCTTT. Translated: CAWSGTGDTEAFF.